These T cell receptor beta chains were read from a single sample in a study of vaccination and CD4 T cells after COVID-19. TCRdb redid the calling of the PCR reads with MiXCR, one entry per CDR3 protein. The table includes about 14,000 distinct CDR3 sequences, approximately 45% detected once. Their antigens remain unidentified. The specimen comprised CD4+ T cells from blood, cultured in vitro, sampled after SARS-CoV-2 vaccination. These receptor sequences come from a human donor who had recovered from COVID-19. Both conserved end residues are part of each CDR3. The D gene is left open where the match is weak. Size is stated for part of the rows, as once, few or many counts, or as a class when the clone is expanded.

cdr3_length	d_call	v_call	clone_size	j_call	cdr3_nt	cdr3_aa
14	NA	TRBV20-1	NA	TRBJ2-3	TGCAGTGCTAGAGGGGACTCCCACACAGATACGCAGTATTTT	CSARGDSHTDTQYF
16	TRBD2	TRBV4-1	NA	TRBJ2-1	TGCGCCAGCAGCCAAGAAGCTAGCGGGGGCTACAATGAGCAGTTCTTC	CASSQEASGGYNEQFF
16	TRBD1	TRBV6-1	few	TRBJ1-1	TGTGCCAGCAGTGATTGGGCAGGGGGGATGAAAACTGAAGCTTTCTTT	CASSDWAGGMKTEAFF
13	TRBD2	TRBV7-2	NA	TRBJ2-1	TGTGCCAGCAGCTCTCAACTCGGGGGGAATTGGTTCTTC	CASSSQLGGNWFF
14	NA	TRBV2	NA	TRBJ1-1	TGTGCCAGCAGTGAAGATGGGGTAAGGGCTGAAGCTTTCTTT	CASSEDGVRAEAFF
16	TRBD2	TRBV28	few	TRBJ2-5	TGTGCCAGCAGCGGGCGAGTACTAGCGGGACAAGAGACCCAGTACTTC	CASSGRVLAGQETQYF
14	NA	TRBV6-1	NA	TRBJ2-3	TGTGCCAGCACCCTAGCTTCTAGCACAGATACGCAGTATTTT	CASTLASSTDTQYF
13	NA	TRBV2	NA	TRBJ1-5	TGTGCCAGCAGTCCGAGGAACAATCAGCCCCAGCATTTT	CASSPRNNQPQHF
16	TRBD2	TRBV20-1	NA	TRBJ2-7	TGCAGTGCTAGAGATTTTGTTCTTGGGACTAGTCGCGAGCAGTACTTC	CSARDFVLGTSREQYF
14	TRBD2	TRBV18	NA	TRBJ2-1	TGTGCCAGCGGTAGCGGGAGACTTGAGAATGAGCAGTTCTTC	CASGSGRLENEQFF
12	TRBD1	TRBV6-1	NA	TRBJ2-7	TGTGCCAGCAGTCGGACAGGGGCCGAGCAGTACTTC	CASSRTGAEQYF
14	TRBD1	TRBV10-3	NA	TRBJ2-2	TGTGCCATCAGTGAGTCACAGGGGACCGGGGAGCTGTTTTTT	CAISESQGTGELFF
19	TRBD2	TRBV20-1	medium-sized	TRBJ2-7	TGCAGTGCTAGGCCCATATCATACGGGACTAGCGGGAGTTCCTACGAGCAGTACTTC	CSARPISYGTSGSSYEQYF
16	TRBD2	TRBV7-2	NA	TRBJ2-5	TGTGCCAGCAGCTTAGGGACTAGCGGGCTGGGAGAGACCCAGTACTTC	CASSLGTSGLGETQYF
18	TRBD2	TRBV10-3	large	TRBJ2-5	TGTGCCATCAGCGTCGGGACTATGGGGACTAGCGGGAAAGAGACCCAGTACTTC	CAISVGTMGTSGKETQYF
13	NA	TRBV28	NA	TRBJ1-1	TGTGCCAGCAGCCCCTGGAAGGACACTGAAGCTTTCTTT	CASSPWKDTEAFF
17	TRBD1	TRBV7-3	NA	TRBJ2-3	TGTGCCAGCAGCTTAAATAGGGGGACAGCGGGCACAGATACGCAGTATTTT	CASSLNRGTAGTDTQYF
14	TRBD2	TRBV20-1	few	TRBJ2-1	TGCAGTGCAGCTACTAGCGGGAGTTTGGATGAGCAGTTCTTC	CSAATSGSLDEQFF
12	NA	TRBV28	NA	TRBJ1-4	TGTGCCAGCAGAACAGGGTATGAAAAACTGTTTTTT	CASRTGYEKLFF
14	NA	TRBV15	NA	TRBJ1-5	TGTGCCACCAGCTGGGGGCAGGGGAATCAGCCCCAGCATTTT	CATSWGQGNQPQHF
14	NA	TRBV20-1	NA	TRBJ2-3	TGCAGTGTTAGGGGGCGGGGGGACACAGATACGCAGTATTTT	CSVRGRGDTDTQYF
14	NA	TRBV7-3	medium-sized	TRBJ2-3	TGTGCCAGCAGCTTCCTAAGAAGCACAGATACGCAGTATTTT	CASSFLRSTDTQYF
16	TRBD2	TRBV10-2	medium-sized	TRBJ2-7	TGCGCCAGCAGTGTCGCGGGAGATACACCAGCCTACGAGCAGTACTTC	CASSVAGDTPAYEQYF
15	NA	TRBV19	NA	TRBJ2-1	TGTGCCAGTAGTATAGGAGCGCCCGCCTACAATGAGCAGTTCTTC	CASSIGAPAYNEQFF
16	NA	TRBV19	NA	TRBJ2-1	TGTGCCAGTAAGGCACCGGGACTGGGCACCTACAATGAGCAGTTCTTC	CASKAPGLGTYNEQFF